Shown below are 10 T cell receptor beta chains from a single sample sequenced in a study of blood T cell repertoires in COVID-19. Sequenced by immunoSEQ multiplex PCR; TCRdb stores in-frame clones only, minus some. The table shows a few hundred thousand clones, with approximately 88% occurring only once. Sequenced material: peripheral blood. These receptor sequences come from a woman between 65 and 79 years old with COVID-19, enrolled during active disease.

V and J are TRBV3-1 (or the pseudogene TRBV3-2) and TRBJ2-6; possible D gene TRBD1, 6 bases. V gave up 7 bases and J gave up 4 bases, with 14 bases separating them. CDR3 size: 15 residues. CDR1 is LGHDT, CDR2 YNNKEL, per germline (reference sequence). CDR3: CASKNSGDGANVLTF. The CDR3 DNA follows: TGTGCCAGCAAAAATTCAGGGGACGGGGCCAACGTCCTGACTTTC.

The rearrangement joins TRBV7-9 to TRBJ1-3, with 9 nucleotides matching TRBD1. The V gene end was trimmed by 5 bases and the J gene end by 3 bases; junction bases not matched to a gene: 11. The CDR3 runs to 17 residues. Per the germline V gene, CDR1 is SEHNR and CDR2 is FQNEAQ (reference sequence). DNA for the CDR3: TGTGCCAGCAGCAAGTACAGGGGGCGGATTGATGGAAACACCATATATTTT. Its protein product is CASSKYRGRIDGNTIYF.

The V gene is TRBV6-5, the J gene TRBJ1-4; 9 bases agree with TRBD1. The CDR3 is made up of 15 amino acids. J gave up 4 bases and V 2 bases, and 2 bases lay outside the gene matches. Germline-derived CDR1 and CDR2 are MNHEY and SVGAGI. This CDR3 reads CASSYLGQGNEKLFF. The CDR3 coding sequence is TGTGCCAGCAGTTACCTGGGACAGGGTAATGAAAAACTGTTTTTT.

A remark on this clone: One end of the junction varies from germline; a read error may be responsible. The chain links TRBV5-1 to TRBJ1-6; D gene ambiguous. Germline values: CDR1 SGHRS, CDR2 YFSETQ. The CDR3 is 13 amino acids. The CDR3 region is CASSLSPDLQPLF. The CDR3, as DNA: TGCGCCAGCAGCTTGAGCCCGGATTTACAGCCCCTCTTT.

The chain recombines TRBV28 with TRBJ1-5; possibly TRBD1 for D (6 bases). Germline CDR1 MDHEN, CDR2 SYDVKM. The length of the CDR3 is 14 residues. V lost 1 base, J lost 8 bases, and 12 bases lay in between. The CDR3 loop is CASSLSQGSKPQHF. CDR3 DNA sequence: TGTGCCAGCAGTTTATCACAGGGAAGTAAGCCCCAGCATTTT.

The V call is TRBV28, the J call TRBJ2-1; no firm D call. The ends were cut back, 1 base at V and 4 bases at J, with 8 bases in the middle. In germline, CDR1 is MDHEN, CDR2 SYDVKM. There are 14 residues in the CDR3. This CDR3 is CASSLYLHYNEQFF. CDR3 sequence (DNA): TGTGCCAGCAGTTTATATTTACATTACAATGAGCAGTTCTTC.

The chain employs TRBV11-3 and TRBJ2-7; D is ambiguous. Trimming took 4 bases from V and 7 from J, leaving 8 bases between them. The CDR3 consists of 11 residues. The germline V gene encodes CDR1 SGHNT and CDR2 YENEEA. The CDR3 coding sequence is TGTGCCAGCAGCTCCCGGTCTGAGCAGTACTTC. Amino acid sequence: CASSSRSEQYF.

The rearrangement uses TRBV28 and TRBJ1-4; 10 bases match TRBD1. V was clipped by 6 bases and J by 7 bases; unmatched bases: 5. Germline lookup yields CDR1 MDHEN and CDR2 SYDVKM. The CDR3 is 14 amino acids. CDR3 protein: CASSLGTGAEKLFF. The DNA for the CDR3 is TGTGCCAGCAGCCTAGGGACAGGGGCTGAAAAACTGTTTTTT.

J is TRBJ2-7 and V is TRBV28; D remains ambiguous. The ends were cut back, 6 bases at V and 1 base at J, with 13 bases in the middle. Germline V CDR1 and CDR2: MDHEN, SYDVKM. The CDR3 contains 14 residues. In DNA, the CDR3 is TGTGCCAGCAGCAACCCAGGTAATTCCTACGAGCAGTACTTC. This translates into CASSNPGNSYEQYF.

This clone has just a few counts. V usage is TRBV6-2 or TRBV6-3 and J usage is TRBJ1-1, with a possible D match to TRBD1 (5 bases). V dropped 0 bases and J dropped 8 bases, with 16 bases sitting between them. The CDR3 spans 15 residues. Germline V gene lookup returns CDR1 MNHEY and CDR2 SVGEGT. This CDR3 is CASSYSWQGLTEAFF. Written as DNA, the CDR3 is TGTGCCAGCAGTTACTCTTGGCAGGGCCTAACCGAAGCTTTCTTT.